This T cell receptor beta chain comes out of a study of T cell responses to AZD1222 COVID-19 vaccine. Study as a whole: Pooled in the analysis were second doses at about 4 or about 12 weeks. The study, taken as a whole, reports: Repertoires in all cases were sampled only once the peak T cell response had passed. White British donors predominated, females outnumbered males, and clonal diversity was possibly underestimated.

Repertoires were generated with immunoSEQ multiplex PCR, while TCRdb's copy carries only in-frame clones and drops some. Of approximately 100,000 clones listed, about 89% are singletons. This clone was detected once. Its specificity is unknown. The receptor was derived from an adult in good health. Sequencing was performed on peripheral blood, taken on day 0 of AZD1222 vaccination.

CDR3 in amino acids: CATKKGTGNQPQHF. In DNA form, the CDR3 reads TGTGCCACCAAAAAGGGGACAGGGAATCAGCCCCAGCATTTT. This sequence joins TRBV27 and TRBJ1-5, with 9 bases that match TRBD1. Germline V gives CDR1 MNHEY, CDR2 SMNVEV (reference sequence). This CDR3 region has 14 residues. V shed 10 bases, J shed 4 bases, and the junction held 8 bases outside the gene matches.